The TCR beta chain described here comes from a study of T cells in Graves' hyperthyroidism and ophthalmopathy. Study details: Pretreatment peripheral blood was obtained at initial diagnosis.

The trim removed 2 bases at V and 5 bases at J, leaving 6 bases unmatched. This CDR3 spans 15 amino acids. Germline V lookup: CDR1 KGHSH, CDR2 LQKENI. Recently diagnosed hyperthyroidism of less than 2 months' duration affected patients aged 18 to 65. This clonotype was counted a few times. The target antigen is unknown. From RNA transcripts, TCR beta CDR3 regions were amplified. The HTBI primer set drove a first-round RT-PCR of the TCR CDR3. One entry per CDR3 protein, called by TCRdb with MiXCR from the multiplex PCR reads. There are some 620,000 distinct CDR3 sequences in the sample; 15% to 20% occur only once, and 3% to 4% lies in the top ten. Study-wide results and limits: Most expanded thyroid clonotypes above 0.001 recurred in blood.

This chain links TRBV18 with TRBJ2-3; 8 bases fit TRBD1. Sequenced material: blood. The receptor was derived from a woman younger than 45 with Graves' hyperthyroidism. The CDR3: CASSPIRGHQDTQYF. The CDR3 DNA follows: TGTGCCAGCTCACCAATCAGGGGGCATCAAGATACGCAGTATTTT. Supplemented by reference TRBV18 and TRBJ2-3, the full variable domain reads NAGVMQNPRHLVRRRGQEARLRCSPMKGHSHVYWYRQLPEEGLKFMVYLQKENIIDESGMPKERFSAEFPKEGPSILRIQQVVRGDSAAYFCASSPIRGHQDTQYFGPGTRLTVL.